This T cell receptor (beta chain) emerged from a study of blood T cell repertoires in COVID-19 (dated by TCRdb to the early 2020s). As for the study more broadly: Samples covering the acute and convalescent phases of COVID-19 were provided by collaborators in the United States, Italy and Spain. The prospective study material was composed of cDNA or gDNA derived from T cells, B-cell-depleted T cells, or PBMCs. Subjects who had been exposed to COVID-19, were actively infected with it, or had recovered from it provided the deeply sampled blood TCRbeta repertoires that made up the dataset. A freely available public database, intended as a resource for researchers studying the immune response to SARS-CoV-2, is where the repertoires were released. The samples were drawn from the first 160 participants of the ongoing ImmuneRACE study and from 1,254 subjects provided by 6 global collaborators. A de-identified subject ID, COVID-19 status, age in years and sex were almost always included in the sample metadata. Where HLA class I and class II types were available, the types were taken from metadata supplied by the sample provider, not from assay-based typing.

CDR1 SGHKS and CDR2 YYEKEE are derived from the germline V gene (reference sequence). Including the terminal cysteine and phenylalanine, the CDR3 comprises 15 residues. Left in the record is the CDR3 DNA by itself, 45 bases read in frame from the first base. The trim is 0 bases for V and 3 bases for J, with a gap of 10 bases between the germline ends. This clone appeared a single time. There is no known antigen for this receptor. No base qualities exist here, and no much larger clone lies one base off it. Participants in the prospective study were enrolled through a virtual design, were aged 18 to 89 years, and lived in 24 United States geographic areas. In the prospective study, participants were assigned to cohorts based on the clinical history participants reported in a screening survey and a study questionnaire. In the prospective study, mobile phlebotomists collected whole blood, serum and a nasopharyngeal or oropharyngeal swab from each participant. Over a roughly 2-month period, participants in the prospective study had the option of providing additional blood draws and questionnaires. Before DNA extraction, prospective study blood samples were shipped either frozen or at room temperature.

What the research found in general, with its limitations: Clinical and demographic metadata were provided uncurated, with the amount varying by source and participant.

TCRbeta CDR3 regions were amplified from genomic DNA by means of the immunoSEQ Assay, a bias-controlled multiplex PCR. Per the authors' processing: Nucleated cell counts per sample were estimated from amplification of reference gene primers within the assay. To quantify the absolute abundance of each unique TCRbeta CDR3 rearrangement, sequence reads were collapsed and filtered. For each sample, productive Simpson clonality was calculated by taking the square root of Simpson's diversity index across productive rearrangements. The table was pulled from immuneACCESS by TCRdb, which kept in-frame rearrangements only. Such tables lose some clones; where checked, under half of the loss comes from unresolved V genes, and the rest has no known cause. The DNA was the basis for D and trimming; V, J and clone size are from that table. In this sample the table shows about 210,000 clones, approximately 80% of which occur a single time. The biggest ten clones account for about 4.5% of the sample.

The sequence came from a man younger than 45 with acute COVID-19. Material: PBMCs or T cells enriched from blood (not recorded which). The sequence is built from TRBV5-5 and TRBJ2-1; confidence is insufficient to name the D gene. DNA sequence: TGTGCCAGCAGCTTGGTTAGTTCGAACTACAATGAGCAGTTCTTC. This translates into CASSLVSSNYNEQFF.